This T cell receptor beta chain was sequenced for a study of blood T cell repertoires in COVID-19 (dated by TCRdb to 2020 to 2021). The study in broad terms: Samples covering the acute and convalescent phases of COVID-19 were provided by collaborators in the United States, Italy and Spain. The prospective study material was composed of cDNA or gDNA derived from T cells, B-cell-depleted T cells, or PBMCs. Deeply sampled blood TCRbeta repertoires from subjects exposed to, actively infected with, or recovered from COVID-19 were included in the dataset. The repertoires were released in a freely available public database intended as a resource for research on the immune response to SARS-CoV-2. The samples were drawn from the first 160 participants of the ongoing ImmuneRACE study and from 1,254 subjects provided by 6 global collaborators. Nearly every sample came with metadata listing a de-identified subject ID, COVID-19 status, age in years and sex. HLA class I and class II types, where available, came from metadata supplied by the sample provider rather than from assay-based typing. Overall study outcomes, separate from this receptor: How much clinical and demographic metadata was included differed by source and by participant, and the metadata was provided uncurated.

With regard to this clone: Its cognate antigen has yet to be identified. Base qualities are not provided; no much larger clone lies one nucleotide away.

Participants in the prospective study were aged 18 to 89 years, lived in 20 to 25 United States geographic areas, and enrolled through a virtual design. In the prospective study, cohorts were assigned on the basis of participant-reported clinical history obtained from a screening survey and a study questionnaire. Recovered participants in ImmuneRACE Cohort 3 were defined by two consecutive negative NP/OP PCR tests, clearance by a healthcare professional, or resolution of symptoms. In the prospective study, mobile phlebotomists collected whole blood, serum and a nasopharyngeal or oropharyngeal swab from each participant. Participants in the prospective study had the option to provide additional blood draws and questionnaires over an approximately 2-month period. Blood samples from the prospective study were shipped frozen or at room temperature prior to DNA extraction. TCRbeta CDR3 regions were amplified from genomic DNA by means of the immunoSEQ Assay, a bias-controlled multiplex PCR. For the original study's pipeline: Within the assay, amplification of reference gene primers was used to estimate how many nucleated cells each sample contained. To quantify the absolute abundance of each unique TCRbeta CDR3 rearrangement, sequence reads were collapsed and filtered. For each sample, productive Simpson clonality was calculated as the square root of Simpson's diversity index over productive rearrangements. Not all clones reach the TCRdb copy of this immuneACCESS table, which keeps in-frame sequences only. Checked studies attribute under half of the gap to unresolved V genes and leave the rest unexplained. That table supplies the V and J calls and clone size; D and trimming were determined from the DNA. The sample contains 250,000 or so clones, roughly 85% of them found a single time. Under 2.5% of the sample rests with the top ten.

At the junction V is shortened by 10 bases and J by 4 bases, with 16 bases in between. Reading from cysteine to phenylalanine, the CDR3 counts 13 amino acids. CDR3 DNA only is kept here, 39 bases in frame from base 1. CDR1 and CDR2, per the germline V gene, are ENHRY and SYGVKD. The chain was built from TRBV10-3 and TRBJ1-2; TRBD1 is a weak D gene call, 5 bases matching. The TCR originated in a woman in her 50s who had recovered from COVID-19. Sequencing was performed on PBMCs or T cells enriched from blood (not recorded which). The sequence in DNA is TGTGCCACCCTAGGACAACTGATCTATGGCTACACCTTC. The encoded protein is CATLGQLIYGYTF.